This T cell receptor beta chain was sequenced for a study of blood T cell repertoires in COVID-19. For the study at large: Sites in the United States, Italy and Spain provided acute and convalescent COVID-19 samples.

How the authors handled the data: Reference gene primer amplification yielded estimated nucleated cell counts. The repertoire was sequenced with immunoSEQ multiplex PCR; TCRdb's copy has only in-frame clones and lacks some. That table gives V, J and clone size, and the DNA gave D and trimming. The data hold some 270,000 clones, with under 90% observed a single time. V trimming: 5 bases; J trimming: 6 bases; junction bases outside the gene matches: 9. Germline V gene sequence: CDR1 SGHVS, CDR2 FQNEAQ. CDR3 length: 14 amino acids. The sequence was obtained from a man between 45 and 60 years old with acute or convalescent COVID-19. This rearrangement joins TRBV7-8 to TRBJ2-7; TRBD1 aligns across 8 bases. The sequencing input was peripheral blood. For the CDR3, the DNA is TGTGCCAGCAGCGGCAGCCGGACAGGGAGCGAGCAGTACTTC. It codes for CASSGSRTGSEQYF.